The source of this T cell receptor (beta chain) is a study of T cells in Graves' hyperthyroidism and ophthalmopathy (dated by TCRdb to between 2018 and 2021). Regarding the research as a whole: Peripheral blood was collected at initial diagnosis, before any treatment. The roughly 90 discovery patients were divided at random into training and test sets in a 7:3 ratio. Prospective prediction of ophthalmopathy was tested in an independent validation cohort consisting of 18 to 20 hyperthyroidism patients and 15 to 17 patients who later progressed to ophthalmopathy. Following sampling, methimazole starting at 30 mg daily was given to hyperthyroidism patients, and high-dose intravenous methylprednisolone was given to ophthalmopathy patients. The paper describes TCR Vbeta CDR3 sequencing of some 130 peripheral blood samples, made up of around 41 ophthalmopathy patients, 70 to 75 hyperthyroidism patients and roughly 17 progressor patients. TCR V-J signatures able to tell the groups apart were searched for in a discovery cohort of more than 90 patients, of whom more than 40 had Graves' ophthalmopathy and roughly 58 had stable Graves' hyperthyroidism. In addition, the study compared T-cell repertoires in thyroid tissue and in blood from about 6 Graves' hyperthyroidism patients. General study outcomes and caveats: During validation, the model predicted progression to ophthalmopathy a median of approximately 7 months ahead of onset, with just under 71% sensitivity and roughly 72% specificity. Most expanded thyroid clonotypes (frequency above 0.001) were also detected in blood, suggesting blood repertoires may reflect thyroid immune responses. In cross-validation, a model built on a 13 V-J signature told ophthalmopathy apart from stable hyperthyroidism with 85% to 90% sensitivity and roughly 82% specificity, and in testing the same model reached 80%/75%. Sample size was not statistically predetermined, and investigators were not blinded to group allocation.

In this sample, this clonotype turned up a few times. Its antigen target is currently unknown. No base-level quality is on record; no much larger clone is a single base apart. TCR beta CDR3 regions were amplified from RNA transcripts. A first-round RT-PCR of the TCR CDR3 used the HTBI primer set with the Qiagen OneStep RT-PCR kit. A second multiplex PCR round built the libraries, followed by size selection and purification. The libraries were sequenced on an Illumina HiSeq2000 using paired-end 100 bp reads. The study's own analysis went as follows. SOAPnuke was used to process the raw data, throwing out any read that contained adapters or uncalled bases, had a mean Phred below 15, or lacked an exact constant-primer or identifier match. COPE v1.2.5 was used to merge high-quality paired reads, and clonotypes were defined as unique nucleotide sequences. MiTCR v1.1 was used to align clonotypes to the IMGT TRBV, TRBD and TRBJ reference segments. The analysis included only V-J combinations with a frequency above 0.0001, which together covered more than 99% of the repertoires. The TCS score was defined as F50 (clonal expansion) divided by E x V (chaos), with BLOSUM62-based TCRdist calculated between CDR3 peptides within each V-J. Welch's t-statistics and random forest reduced fewer than 550 V-J features to around 14, which were used in a naive Bayes classifier (R e1071). TCRdb reworked the public reads: Q25 trimming with fastp, MiXCR clone assembly, productive beta chains retained. Records with the same CDR3 protein are collapsed into one entry carrying the most frequent genes and DNA. In this record, the V and J calls reflect TCRdb's handling and not the investigators' own analysis. The sample table contains a few hundred thousand distinct CDR3 sequences; only one count was recorded for about 15% of them. In total, the top ten clones hold 13% of the sample.

Taken from the germline V gene (reference sequence), the CDR1 and CDR2 loops are DFQATT and SNEGSKA. Trimmed from V: 1 base; trimmed from J: 7 bases; junction bases lacking a gene match: 18. The CDR3 spans 18 residues, from the cysteine through the phenylalanine. Only the CDR3 part of the read is kept: 54 bases, read in frame from the first base. Hyperthyroidism patients were aged 18 to 65 years and newly diagnosed, with disease duration of less than 2 months. Any patient with an uncontrolled infection, another autoimmune disease, pregnancy or lactation was excluded. Diagnoses were based on clinical symptoms, serum thyroxine and TRAb, thyroid ultrasound and orbital computed tomography. For progressor patients, blood was drawn at the first diagnosis of hyperthyroidism, before any ophthalmopathy symptoms had appeared. Ficoll-Paque density gradient centrifugation was used to isolate PBMCs from around 10 ml of fresh peripheral blood. Progressor patients were defined as those initially diagnosed with Graves' hyperthyroidism in whom ophthalmopathy developed during follow-up. Total RNA was extracted with Trizol reagent, and quality was checked on an Agilent 2100 Bioanalyzer.

Source material: blood. The clonotype originates from a woman between 40 and 55 years old with Graves' hyperthyroidism that later progressed to Graves' ophthalmopathy. This chain is built from TRBV20-1 and TRBJ2-7, and TRBD2 aligns with 11 junction nucleotides. CDR3 region: CSARGEGSGRALLREQYF. DNA sequence: TGCAGTGCTAGAGGCGAAGGTAGCGGGAGGGCCCTATTACGAGAGCAGTACTTC.